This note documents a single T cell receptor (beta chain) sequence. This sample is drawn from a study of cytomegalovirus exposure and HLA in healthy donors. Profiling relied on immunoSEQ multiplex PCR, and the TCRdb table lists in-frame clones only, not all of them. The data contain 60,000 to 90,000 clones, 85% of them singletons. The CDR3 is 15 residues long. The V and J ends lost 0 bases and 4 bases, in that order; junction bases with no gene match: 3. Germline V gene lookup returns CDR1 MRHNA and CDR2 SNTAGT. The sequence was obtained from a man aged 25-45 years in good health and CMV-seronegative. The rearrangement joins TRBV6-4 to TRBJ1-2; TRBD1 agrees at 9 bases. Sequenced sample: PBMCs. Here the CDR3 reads CASSDSGQGSYGYTF. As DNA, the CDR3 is TGTGCCAGCAGTGACTCGGGACAGGGTAGCTATGGCTACACCTTC.